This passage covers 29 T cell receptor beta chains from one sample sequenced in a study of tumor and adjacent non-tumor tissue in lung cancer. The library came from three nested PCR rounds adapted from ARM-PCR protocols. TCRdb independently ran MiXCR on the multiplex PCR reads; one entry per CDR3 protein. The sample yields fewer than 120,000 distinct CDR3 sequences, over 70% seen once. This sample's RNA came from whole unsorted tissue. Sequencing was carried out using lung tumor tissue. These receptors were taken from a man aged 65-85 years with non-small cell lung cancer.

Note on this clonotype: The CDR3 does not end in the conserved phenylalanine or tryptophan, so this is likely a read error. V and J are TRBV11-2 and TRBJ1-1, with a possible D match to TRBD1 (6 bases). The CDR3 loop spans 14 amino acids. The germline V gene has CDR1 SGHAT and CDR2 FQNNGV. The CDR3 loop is CVSGFGGGRTEAFI. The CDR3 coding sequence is TGTGTCAGCGGCTTCGGCGGGGGCCGGACTGAAGCTTTCATT.

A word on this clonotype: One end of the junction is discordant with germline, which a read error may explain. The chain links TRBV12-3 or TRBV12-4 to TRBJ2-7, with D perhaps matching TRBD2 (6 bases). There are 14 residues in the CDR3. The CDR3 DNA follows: TGTGCCGGCAGCTCAGGGACTTTTGGGTACGAGCAGTACTTC. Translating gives CAGSSGTFGYEQYF.

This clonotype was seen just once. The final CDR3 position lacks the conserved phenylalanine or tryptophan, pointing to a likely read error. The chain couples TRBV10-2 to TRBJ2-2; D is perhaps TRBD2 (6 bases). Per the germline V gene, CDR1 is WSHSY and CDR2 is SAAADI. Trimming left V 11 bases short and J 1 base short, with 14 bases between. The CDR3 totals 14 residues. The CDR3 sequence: CALKSAGNTGELFS. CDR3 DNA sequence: TGCGCCCTCAAATCAGCGGGGAACACCGGGGAGCTGTTTTCT.

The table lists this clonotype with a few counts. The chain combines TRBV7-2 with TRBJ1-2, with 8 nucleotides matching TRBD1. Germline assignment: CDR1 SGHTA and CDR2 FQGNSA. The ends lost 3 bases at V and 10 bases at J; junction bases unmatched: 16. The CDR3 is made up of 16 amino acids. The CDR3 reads CASSFPLPGQGLVYTF. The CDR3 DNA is TGTGCCAGCAGCTTCCCCCTTCCCGGACAGGGTTTAGTCTACACCTTC. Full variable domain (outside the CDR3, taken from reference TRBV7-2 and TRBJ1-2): GAGVSQSPSNKVTEKGKDVELRCDPISGHTALYWYRQSLGQGLEFLIYFQGNSAPDKSGLPSDRFSAERTGGSVSTLTIQRTQQEDSAVYLCASSFPLPGQGLVYTFGSGTRLTVV.

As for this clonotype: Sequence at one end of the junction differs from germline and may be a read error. This chain's CDR3 is CAISYGGLPYEQYF. As DNA, the CDR3 is TGTGCCATCAGTTACGGCGGCCTCCCCTACGAGCAGTACTTC. The chain has TRBV6-6 and TRBJ2-7, with no clear D. The CDR3 contains 14 residues. Germline CDR1 reads MNHNY; CDR2 reads SVGAGI (reference sequence).

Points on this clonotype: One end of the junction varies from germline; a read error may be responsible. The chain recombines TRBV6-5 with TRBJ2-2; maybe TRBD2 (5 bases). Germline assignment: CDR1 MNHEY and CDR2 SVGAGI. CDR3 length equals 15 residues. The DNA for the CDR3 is TGTGCCAGCAGTTACCGGACCATGTACACCGGGGAACTGTTTTTT. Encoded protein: CASSYRTMYTGELFF.

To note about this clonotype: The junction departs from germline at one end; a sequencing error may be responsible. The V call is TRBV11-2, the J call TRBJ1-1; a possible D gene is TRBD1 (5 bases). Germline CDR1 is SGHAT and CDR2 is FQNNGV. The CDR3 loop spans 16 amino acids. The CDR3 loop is CVSSLGEMGRNTEAFF. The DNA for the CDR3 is TGTGTCAGCAGCTTAGGGGAGATGGGGAGGAACACTGAAGCTTTCTTT.

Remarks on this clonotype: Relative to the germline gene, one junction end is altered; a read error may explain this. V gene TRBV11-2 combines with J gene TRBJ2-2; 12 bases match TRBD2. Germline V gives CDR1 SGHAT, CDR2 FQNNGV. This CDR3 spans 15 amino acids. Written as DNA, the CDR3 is TGTACCAGTAGCCCCCTAGCGGGGGGGACCGGGGAGCTGTTGTTT. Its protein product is CTSSPLAGGTGELLF.

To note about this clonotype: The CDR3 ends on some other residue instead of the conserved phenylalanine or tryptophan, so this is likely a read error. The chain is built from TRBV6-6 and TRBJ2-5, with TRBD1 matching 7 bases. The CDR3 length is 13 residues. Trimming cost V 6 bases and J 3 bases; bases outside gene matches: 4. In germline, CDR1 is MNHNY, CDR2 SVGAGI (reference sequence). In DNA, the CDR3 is TGTGCCAGCAGGTTCACAGGGGAAGAGACCCAGTACCTC. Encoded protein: CASRFTGEETQYL.

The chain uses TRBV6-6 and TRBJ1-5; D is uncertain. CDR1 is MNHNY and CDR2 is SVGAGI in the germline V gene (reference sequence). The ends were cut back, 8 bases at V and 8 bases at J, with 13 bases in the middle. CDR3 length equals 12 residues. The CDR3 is CASSPGFKPQHF. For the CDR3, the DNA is TGTGCCAGCTCGCCGGGGTTTAAGCCCCAGCATTTT.

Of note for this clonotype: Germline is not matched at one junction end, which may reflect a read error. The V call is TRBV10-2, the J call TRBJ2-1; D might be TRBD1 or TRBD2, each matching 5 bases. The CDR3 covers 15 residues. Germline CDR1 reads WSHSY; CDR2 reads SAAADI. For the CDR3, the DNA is TGCGCCAGCGGGTCCCCGGGACCCTCTTATCATGAGCAGTTATTC. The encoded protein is CASGSPGPSYHEQLF.

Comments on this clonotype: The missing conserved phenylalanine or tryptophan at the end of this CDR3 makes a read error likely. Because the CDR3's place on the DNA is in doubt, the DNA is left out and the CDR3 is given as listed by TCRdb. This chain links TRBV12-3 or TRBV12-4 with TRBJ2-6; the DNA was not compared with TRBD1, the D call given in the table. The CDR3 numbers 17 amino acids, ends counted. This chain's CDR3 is CASSAGQGADGSTVLTY.

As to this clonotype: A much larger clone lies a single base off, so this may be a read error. CDR3 protein: CSEIQGTCEQYF. The CDR3 DNA is TGCAGCGAAATACAGGGGACCTGCGAGCAGTACTTC. The chain is built from TRBV29-1 and TRBJ2-7; 7 bases align to TRBD1. CDR1 and CDR2 from the germline V gene are SQVTM and ANQGSEA. With V trimmed by 7 bases and J by 6 bases, 9 bases remained unmatched. The CDR3 is made up of 12 amino acids.

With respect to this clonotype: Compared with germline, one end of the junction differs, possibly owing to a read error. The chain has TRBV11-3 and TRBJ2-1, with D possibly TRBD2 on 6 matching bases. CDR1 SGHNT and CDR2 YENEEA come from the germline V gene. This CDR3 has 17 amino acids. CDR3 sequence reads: CATSLLGTNGGYNEQFF. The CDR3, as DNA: TGTGCCACCAGCCTCCTAGGAACTAACGGGGGCTACAATGAGCAGTTCTTC.

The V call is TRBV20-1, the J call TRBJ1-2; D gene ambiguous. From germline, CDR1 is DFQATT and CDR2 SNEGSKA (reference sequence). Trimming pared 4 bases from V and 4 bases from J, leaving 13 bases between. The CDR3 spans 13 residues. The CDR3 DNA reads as TGCAGTGCTAACTGTGAAGGAGTCTATGGCTACACCTTC. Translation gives CSANCEGVYGYTF.

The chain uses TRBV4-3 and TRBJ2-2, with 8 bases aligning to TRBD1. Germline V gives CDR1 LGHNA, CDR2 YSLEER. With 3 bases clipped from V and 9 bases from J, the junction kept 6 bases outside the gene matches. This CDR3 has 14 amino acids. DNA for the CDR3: TGCGCCAGCAGCCACAGGGGGCTCGTCTGGGAGCTGTTTTTT. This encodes CASSHRGLVWELFF.

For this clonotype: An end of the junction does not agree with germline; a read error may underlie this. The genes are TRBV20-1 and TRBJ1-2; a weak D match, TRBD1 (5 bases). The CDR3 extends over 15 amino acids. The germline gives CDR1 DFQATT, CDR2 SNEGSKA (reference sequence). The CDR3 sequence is CNARAQGREGYGYTF. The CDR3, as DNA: TGCAATGCTAGAGCCCAGGGCCGGGAAGGTTATGGCTACACCTTC.

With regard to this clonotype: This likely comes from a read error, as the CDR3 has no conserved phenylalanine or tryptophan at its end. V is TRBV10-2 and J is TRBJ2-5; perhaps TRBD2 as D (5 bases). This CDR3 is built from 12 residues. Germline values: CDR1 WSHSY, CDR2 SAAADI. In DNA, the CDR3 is TGTGCCAGCGTCGGACTGGGGGAGACCCAGTACATC. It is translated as CASVGLGETQYI.

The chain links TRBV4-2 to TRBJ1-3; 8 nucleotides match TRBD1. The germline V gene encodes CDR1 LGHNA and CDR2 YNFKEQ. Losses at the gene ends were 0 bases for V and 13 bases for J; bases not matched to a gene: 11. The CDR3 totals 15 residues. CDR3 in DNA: TGTGCCAGCAGCCAAGATCTTGGACAGGGAAGCACTATATATTTT. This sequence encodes CASSQDLGQGSTIYF.

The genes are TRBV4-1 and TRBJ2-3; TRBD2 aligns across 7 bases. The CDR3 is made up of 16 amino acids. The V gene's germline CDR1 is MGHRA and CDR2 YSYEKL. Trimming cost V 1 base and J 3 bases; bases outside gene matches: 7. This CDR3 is CASSQGVHSGTDTQYF. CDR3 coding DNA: TGCGCCAGCAGCCAAGGGGTTCATAGCGGGACAGATACGCAGTATTTT.

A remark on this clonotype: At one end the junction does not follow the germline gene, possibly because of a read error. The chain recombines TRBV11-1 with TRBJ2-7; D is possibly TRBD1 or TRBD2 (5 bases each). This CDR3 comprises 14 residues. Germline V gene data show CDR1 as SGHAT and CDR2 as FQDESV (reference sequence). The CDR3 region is CASSSRETTYGQYF. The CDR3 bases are TGTGCCAGCAGCTCCAGGGAGACTACCTACGGGCAGTACTTC. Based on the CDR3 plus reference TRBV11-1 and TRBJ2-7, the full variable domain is EAEVAQSPRYKITEKSQAVAFWCDPISGHATLYWYRQILGQGPELLVQFQDESVVDDSQLPKDRFSAERLKGVDSTLKIQPAELGDSAMYLCASSSRETTYGQYFGPGTRLTVT.

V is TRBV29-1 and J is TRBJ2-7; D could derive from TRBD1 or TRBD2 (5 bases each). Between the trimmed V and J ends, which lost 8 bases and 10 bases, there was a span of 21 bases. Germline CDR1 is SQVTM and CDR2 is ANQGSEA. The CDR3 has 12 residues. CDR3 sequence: CSLRDVTYEQYF. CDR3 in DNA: TGCAGCTTGAGGGACGTCACCTATGAACAGTACTTC.

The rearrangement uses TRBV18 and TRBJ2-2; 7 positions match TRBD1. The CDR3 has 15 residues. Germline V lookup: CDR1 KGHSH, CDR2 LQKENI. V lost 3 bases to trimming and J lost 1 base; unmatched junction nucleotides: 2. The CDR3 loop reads CASSPDRMNTGELFF. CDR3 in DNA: TGTGCCAGCTCACCGGACAGGATGAACACCGGGGAGCTGTTTTTT. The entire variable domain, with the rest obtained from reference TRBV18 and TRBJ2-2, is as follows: NAGVMQNPRHLVRRRGQEARLRCSPMKGHSHVYWYRQLPEEGLKFMVYLQKENIIDESGMPKERFSAEFPKEGPSILRIQQVVRGDSAAYFCASSPDRMNTGELFFGEGSRLTVL.

CDR3 bases: TGTATCAGTAGTTTGGGGGATACGCAGTATTTT. Amino acid sequence: CISSLGDTQYF. This sequence joins TRBV28 and TRBJ2-3; D is unresolved. CDR1 and CDR2 (germline): MDHEN, SYDVKM. The CDR3 has 11 amino acids. The complete variable domain, with remaining parts taken from reference TRBV28 and TRBJ2-3, reads DVKVTQSSRYLVKRTGEKVFLECVQDMDHENMFWYRQDPGLGLRLIYFSYDVKMKEKGDIPEGYSVSREKKERFSLILESASTNQTSMYLCISSLGDTQYFGPGTRLTVL.

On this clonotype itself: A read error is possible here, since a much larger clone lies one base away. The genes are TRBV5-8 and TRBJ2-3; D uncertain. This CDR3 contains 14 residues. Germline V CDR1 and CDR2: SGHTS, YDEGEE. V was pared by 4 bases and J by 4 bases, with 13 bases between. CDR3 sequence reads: CASSLITVSDTQYF. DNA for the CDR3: TGTGCCAGCAGCCTGATTACGGTTTCAGATACGCAGTATTTT.

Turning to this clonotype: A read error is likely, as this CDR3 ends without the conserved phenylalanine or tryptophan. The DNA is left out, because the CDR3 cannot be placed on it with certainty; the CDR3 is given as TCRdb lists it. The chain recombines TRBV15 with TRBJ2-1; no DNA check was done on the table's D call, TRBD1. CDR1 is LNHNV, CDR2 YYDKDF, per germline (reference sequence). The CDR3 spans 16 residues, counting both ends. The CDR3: CATSRVEGRSYNEQIS.

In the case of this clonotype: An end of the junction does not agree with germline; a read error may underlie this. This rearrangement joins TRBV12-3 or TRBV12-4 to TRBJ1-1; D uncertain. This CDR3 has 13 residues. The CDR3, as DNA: TGTACCAGCAGTTTAGCCCGAAAGATTGAAGCTTTCTTT. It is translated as CTSSLARKIEAFF.

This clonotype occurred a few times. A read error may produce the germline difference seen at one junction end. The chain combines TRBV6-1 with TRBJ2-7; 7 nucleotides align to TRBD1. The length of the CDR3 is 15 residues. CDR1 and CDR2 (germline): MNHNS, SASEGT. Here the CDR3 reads CASSDLGTVTYEQYF. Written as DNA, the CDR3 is TGTGCCAGCAGTGATCTCGGGACAGTGACCTACGAGCAGTATTTC.

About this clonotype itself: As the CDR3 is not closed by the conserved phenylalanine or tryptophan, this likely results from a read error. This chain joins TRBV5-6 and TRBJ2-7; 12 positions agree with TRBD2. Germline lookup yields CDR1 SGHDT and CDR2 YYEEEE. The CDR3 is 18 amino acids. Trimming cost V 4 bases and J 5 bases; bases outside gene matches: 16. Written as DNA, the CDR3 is TGTGCCAGCAGCCCGGCACTAGCGGGAGGCCCGGGTAACAACGAGCAGTACTTA. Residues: CASSPALAGGPGNNEQYL.